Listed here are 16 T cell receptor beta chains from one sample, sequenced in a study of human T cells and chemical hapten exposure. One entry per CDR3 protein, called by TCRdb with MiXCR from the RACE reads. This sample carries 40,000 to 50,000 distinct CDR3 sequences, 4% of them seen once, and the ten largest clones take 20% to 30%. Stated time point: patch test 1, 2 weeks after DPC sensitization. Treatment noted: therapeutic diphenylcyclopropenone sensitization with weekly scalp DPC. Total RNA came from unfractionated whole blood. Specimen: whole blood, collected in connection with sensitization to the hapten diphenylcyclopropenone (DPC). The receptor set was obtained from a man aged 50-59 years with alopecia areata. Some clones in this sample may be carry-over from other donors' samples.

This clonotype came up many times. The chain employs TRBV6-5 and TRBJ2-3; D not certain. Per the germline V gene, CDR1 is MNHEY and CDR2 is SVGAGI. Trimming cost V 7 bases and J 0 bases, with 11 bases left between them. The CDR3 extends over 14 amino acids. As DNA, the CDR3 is TGTGCCAGCACTCCTAGAGGAAGCACAGATACGCAGTATTTT. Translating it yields CASTPRGSTDTQYF.

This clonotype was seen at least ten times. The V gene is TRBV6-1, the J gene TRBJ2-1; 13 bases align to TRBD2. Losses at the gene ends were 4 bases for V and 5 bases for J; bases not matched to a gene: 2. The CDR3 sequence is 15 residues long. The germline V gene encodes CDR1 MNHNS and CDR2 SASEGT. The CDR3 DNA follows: TGTGCCAGCAGTGCGGGGACTAGCGGGAACAATGAGCAGTTCTTC. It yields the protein CASSAGTSGNNEQFF.

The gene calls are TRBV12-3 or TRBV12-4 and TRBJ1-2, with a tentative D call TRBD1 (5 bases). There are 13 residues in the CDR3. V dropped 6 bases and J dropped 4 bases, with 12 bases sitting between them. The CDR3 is CASSIDRGYGYTF. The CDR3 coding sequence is TGTGCCAGCAGCATCGACAGAGGCTATGGCTACACCTTC.

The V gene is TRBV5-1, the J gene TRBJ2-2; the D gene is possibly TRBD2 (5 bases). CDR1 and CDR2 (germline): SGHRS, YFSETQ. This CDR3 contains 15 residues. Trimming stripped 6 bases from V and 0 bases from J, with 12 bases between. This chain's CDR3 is CASNSDGTNTGELFF. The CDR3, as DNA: TGCGCCAGCAACTCCGACGGGACGAACACCGGGGAGCTGTTTTTT.

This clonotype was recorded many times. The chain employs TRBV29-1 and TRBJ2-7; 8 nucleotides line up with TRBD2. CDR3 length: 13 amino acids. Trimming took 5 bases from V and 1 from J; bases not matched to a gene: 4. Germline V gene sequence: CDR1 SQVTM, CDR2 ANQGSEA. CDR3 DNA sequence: TGCAGCGTTCGTCGGGAGGGATCCTACGAGCAGTACTTC. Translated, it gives CSVRREGSYEQYF.

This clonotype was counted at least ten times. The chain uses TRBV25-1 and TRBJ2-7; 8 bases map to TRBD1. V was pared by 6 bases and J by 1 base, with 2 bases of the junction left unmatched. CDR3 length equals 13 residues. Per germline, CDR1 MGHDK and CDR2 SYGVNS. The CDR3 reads CASRRDRSYEQYF. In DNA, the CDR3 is TGTGCCAGCAGGAGGGACAGGTCCTACGAGCAGTACTTC.

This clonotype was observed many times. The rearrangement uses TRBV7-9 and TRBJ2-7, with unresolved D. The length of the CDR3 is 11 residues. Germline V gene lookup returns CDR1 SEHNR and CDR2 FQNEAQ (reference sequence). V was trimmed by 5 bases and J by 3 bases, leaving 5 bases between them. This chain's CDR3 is CASSDLYEQYF. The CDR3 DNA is TGTGCCAGCAGCGACCTCTACGAGCAGTACTTC.

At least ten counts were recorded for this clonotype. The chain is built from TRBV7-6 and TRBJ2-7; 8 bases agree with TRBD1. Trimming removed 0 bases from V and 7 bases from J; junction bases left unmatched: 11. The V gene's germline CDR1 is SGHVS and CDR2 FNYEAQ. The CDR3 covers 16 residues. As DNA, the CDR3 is TGTGCCAGCAGCTTAGCGGGTGGACAGGGCTCTAGGGAGCAGTACTTC. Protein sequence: CASSLAGGQGSREQYF.

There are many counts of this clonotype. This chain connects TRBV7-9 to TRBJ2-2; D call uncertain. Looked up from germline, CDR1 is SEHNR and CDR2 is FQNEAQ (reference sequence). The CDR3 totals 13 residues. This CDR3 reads CGQPVLRSGELFF. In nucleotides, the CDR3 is TGTGGCCAGCCGGTCCTTCGGTCCGGGGAGCTGTTTTTT.

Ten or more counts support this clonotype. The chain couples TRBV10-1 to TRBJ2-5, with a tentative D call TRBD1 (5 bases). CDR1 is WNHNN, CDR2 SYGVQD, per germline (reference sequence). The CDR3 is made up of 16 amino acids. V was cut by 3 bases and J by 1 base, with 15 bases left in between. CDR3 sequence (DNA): TGCGCCAGCAGTGATGGTGGGGCAGCGACCCAAGAGACCCAGTACTTC. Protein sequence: CASSDGGAATQETQYF.

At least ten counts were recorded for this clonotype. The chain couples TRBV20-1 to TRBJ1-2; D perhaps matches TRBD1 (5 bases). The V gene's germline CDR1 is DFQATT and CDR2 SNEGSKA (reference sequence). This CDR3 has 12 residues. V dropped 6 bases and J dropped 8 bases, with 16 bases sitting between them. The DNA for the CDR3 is TGCAGTGCAAGGGACGTCCCGGCGGGCTACACCTTC. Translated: CSARDVPAGYTF.

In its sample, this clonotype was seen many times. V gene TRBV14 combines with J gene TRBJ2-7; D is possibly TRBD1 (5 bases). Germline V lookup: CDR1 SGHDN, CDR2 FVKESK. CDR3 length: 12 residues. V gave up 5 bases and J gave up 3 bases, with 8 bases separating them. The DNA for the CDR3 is TGTGCCAGCAGCAGCCAGGGCTACGAGCAGTACTTC. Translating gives CASSSQGYEQYF. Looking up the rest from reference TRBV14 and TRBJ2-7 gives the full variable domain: EAGVTQFPSHSVIEKGQTVTLRCDPISGHDNLYWYRRVMGKEIKFLLHFVKESKQDESGMPNNRFLAERTGGTYSTLKVQPAELEDSGVYFCASSSQGYEQYFGPGTRLTVT.

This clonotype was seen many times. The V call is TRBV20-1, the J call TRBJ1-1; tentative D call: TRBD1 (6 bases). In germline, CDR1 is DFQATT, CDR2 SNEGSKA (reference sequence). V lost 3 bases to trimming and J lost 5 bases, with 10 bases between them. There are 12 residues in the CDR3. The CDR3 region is CSASLGGTEAFF. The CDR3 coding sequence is TGCAGTGCTAGTTTAGGGGGTACTGAAGCTTTCTTT.

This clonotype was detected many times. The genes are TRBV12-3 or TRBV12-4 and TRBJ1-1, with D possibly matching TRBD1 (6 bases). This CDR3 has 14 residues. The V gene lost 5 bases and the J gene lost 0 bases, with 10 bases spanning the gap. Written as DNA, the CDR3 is TGTGCCAGCAGTATGACAGGTATGAACACTGAAGCTTTCTTT. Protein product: CASSMTGMNTEAFF.

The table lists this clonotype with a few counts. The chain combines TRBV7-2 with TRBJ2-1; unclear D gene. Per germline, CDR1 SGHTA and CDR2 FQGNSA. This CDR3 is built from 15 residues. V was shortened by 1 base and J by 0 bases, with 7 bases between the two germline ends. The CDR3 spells CASSLEGISYNEQFF. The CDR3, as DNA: TGTGCCAGCAGCTTAGAAGGGATCTCCTACAATGAGCAGTTCTTC.

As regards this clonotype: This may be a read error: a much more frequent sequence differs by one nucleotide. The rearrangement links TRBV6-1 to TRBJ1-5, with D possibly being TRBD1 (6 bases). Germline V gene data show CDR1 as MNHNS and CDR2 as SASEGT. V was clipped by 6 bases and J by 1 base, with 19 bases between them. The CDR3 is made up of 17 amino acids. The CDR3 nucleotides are TGTGCCAGCAGCCCCCTCAGTGGGGGCGGGAGCAATCAGCCCCAGCATTTT. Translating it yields CASSPLSGGGSNQPQHF.